This T cell receptor beta chain was identified during a study of PD-1 blockade in classical Hodgkin lymphoma. In regard to this clone: The antigen is undetermined.

Exposure to brentuximab vedotin varied, and each patient had relapsed following autologous stem cell transplantation. By magnetic negative selection, CD4+ T cells were purified from thawed PBMCs. Some clones are missing from TCRdb's copy, which holds only in-frame ones; the method was immunoSEQ multiplex PCR. The sample lists about 12,000 clones; 65% to 85% were seen once. Findings of the study overall: Lower baseline TCR diversity was reported for newly diagnosed patients than for healthy donors.

The receptor's source is a human donor with classical Hodgkin lymphoma. Sequenced here: CD4+ T cells from blood, sampled at baseline.

Written as DNA, the CDR3 is TGTGCCAGCAGCGTATCAACAGGGCCCCAAGAGACCCAGTACTTC. Its translation is CASSVSTGPQETQYF. The chain combines TRBV9 with TRBJ2-5; the D gene is possibly TRBD1 (6 bases). The CDR3 spans 15 residues. V was pared by 1 base and J by 1 base, with 11 bases between. Germline-derived CDR1 and CDR2 are SGDLS and YYNGEE.